The rows below give T cell receptor beta chains drawn from one sample of a study of blood T cell repertoires in COVID-19. Sequencing was performed with immunoSEQ multiplex PCR; in TCRdb, only in-frame clones are kept and a portion is missing. The table records 200,000 or so clones, 70% to 90% of them present only once. The sequenced sample was peripheral blood. The receptors were gathered from a human donor with active or convalescent COVID-19. The donor label of this sample is uncertain. CDR3s leave out the opening cysteine and the closing phenylalanine or tryptophan. The order of the fields is CDR3 protein, J gene, clone size, V gene. Some rows have no size entry. The others give once, few or many, or a class for an expanded clone.

CDR3: ASSYSWGRVTGELF
J: TRBJ2-2
size: once
V: TRBV6-6

CDR3: ASSETTPSLGRETQY
J: TRBJ2-5
size: once
V: TRBV2

CDR3: ASSALGGTQNTIY
J: TRBJ1-3
size: NA
V: TRBV25-1

CDR3: ASSHLAGGPVDTQY
J: TRBJ2-3
size: NA
V: TRBV4-1

CDR3: ASSEAQREGRGEQY
J: TRBJ2-7
size: NA
V: TRBV6-1

CDR3: ASSSDRATNEKLF
J: TRBJ1-4
size: NA
V: TRBV6-5

CDR3: ASSPLAGGTDTQY
J: TRBJ2-3
size: NA
V: TRBV18

CDR3: ASSLGRGEGAKNIQY
J: TRBJ2-4
size: NA
V: TRBV5-1

CDR3: ATSDSVWEGGVSRVMF
J: TRBJ2-1
size: NA
V: TRBV24-1

CDR3: ASSLVGQGAGEQY
J: TRBJ2-7
size: NA
V: TRBV5-1

CDR3: ASSLPVTNSGNTIY
J: TRBJ1-3
size: once
V: TRBV5-1

CDR3: ASSIRGQGIEKLF
J: TRBJ1-4
size: NA
V: TRBV19

CDR3: ASSTSYGGVEQY
J: TRBJ2-7
size: NA
V: TRBV19

CDR3: ASSPGGTWNTEAF
J: TRBJ1-1
size: NA
V: TRBV5-1

CDR3: ASSVGGGETQY
J: TRBJ2-5
size: NA
V: TRBV2

CDR3: ASSEGGEETQY
J: TRBJ2-5
size: NA
V: TRBV25-1

CDR3: ASSIAGGNFYEQY
J: TRBJ2-7
size: NA
V: TRBV19

CDR3: ASSEYRPGSYNSPLH
J: TRBJ1-6
size: NA
V: TRBV25-1

CDR3: ASSSGQADGNQPQH
J: TRBJ1-5
size: few
V: TRBV5-1

CDR3: ASIPAGLYNSPLH
J: TRBJ1-6
size: NA
V: TRBV2

CDR3: ASSLVLGRGRRGSSADTQY
J: TRBJ2-3
size: NA
V: TRBV3-1/TRBV3-2

CDR3: ASSTHLGADEQY
J: TRBJ2-7
size: once
V: TRBV27

CDR3: ASSVAQPGRKISGQPYNEQF
J: TRBJ2-1
size: NA
V: TRBV9

CDR3: ASSQAPLSYEQY
J: TRBJ2-7
size: NA
V: TRBV4-1

CDR3: ASSQGGTDYGYT
J: TRBJ1-2
size: NA
V: TRBV4-1